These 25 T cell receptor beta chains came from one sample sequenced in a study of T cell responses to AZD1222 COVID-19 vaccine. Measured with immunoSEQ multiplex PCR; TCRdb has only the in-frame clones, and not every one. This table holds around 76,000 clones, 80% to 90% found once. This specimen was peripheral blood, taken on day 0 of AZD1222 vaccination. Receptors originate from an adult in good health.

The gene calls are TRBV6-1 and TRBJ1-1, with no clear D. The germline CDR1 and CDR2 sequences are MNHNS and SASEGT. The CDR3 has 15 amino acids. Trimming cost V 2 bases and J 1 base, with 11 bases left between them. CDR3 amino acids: CASSEFPGSNTEAFF. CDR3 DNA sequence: TGTGCCAGCAGTGAATTCCCTGGATCGAACACTGAAGCTTTCTTT.

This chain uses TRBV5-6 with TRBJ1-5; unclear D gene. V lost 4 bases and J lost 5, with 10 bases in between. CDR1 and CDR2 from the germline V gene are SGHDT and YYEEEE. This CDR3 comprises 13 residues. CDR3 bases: TGTGCCAGCAGCCGAACCTTCTATCAGCCCCAGCATTTT. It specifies CASSRTFYQPQHF.

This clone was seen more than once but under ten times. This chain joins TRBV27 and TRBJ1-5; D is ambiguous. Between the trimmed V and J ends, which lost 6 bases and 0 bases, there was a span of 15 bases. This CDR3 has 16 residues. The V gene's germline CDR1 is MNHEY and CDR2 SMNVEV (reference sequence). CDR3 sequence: CASRVLGGNSNQPQHF. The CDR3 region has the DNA TGTGCCAGCAGGGTCTTGGGCGGTAATAGCAATCAGCCCCAGCATTTT.

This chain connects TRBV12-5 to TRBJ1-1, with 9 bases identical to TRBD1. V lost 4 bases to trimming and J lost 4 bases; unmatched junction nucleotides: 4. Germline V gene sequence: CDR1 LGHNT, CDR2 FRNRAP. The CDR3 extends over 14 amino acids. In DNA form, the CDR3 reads TGTGCTAGTGGTTCCGGACAGGGGTTCACTGAAGCTTTCTTT. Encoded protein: CASGSGQGFTEAFF.

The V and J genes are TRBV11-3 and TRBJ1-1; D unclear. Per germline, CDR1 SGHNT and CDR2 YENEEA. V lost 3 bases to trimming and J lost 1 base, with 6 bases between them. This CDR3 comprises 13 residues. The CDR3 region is CASSFGENTEAFF. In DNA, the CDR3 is TGTGCCAGCAGCTTTGGGGAGAACACTGAAGCTTTCTTT.

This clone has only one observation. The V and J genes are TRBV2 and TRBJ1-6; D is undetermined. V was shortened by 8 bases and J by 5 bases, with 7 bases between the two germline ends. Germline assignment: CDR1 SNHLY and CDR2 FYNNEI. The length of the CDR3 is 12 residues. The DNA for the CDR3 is TGTGCCAGCCGGGCCCATAATTCACCCCTCCACTTT. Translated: CASRAHNSPLHF.

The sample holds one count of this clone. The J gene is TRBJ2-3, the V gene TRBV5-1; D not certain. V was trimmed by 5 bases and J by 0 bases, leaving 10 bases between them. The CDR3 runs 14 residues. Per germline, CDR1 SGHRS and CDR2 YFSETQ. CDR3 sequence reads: CASRALSSTDTQYF. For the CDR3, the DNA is TGCGCCAGCAGAGCGTTATCTAGCACAGATACGCAGTATTTT.

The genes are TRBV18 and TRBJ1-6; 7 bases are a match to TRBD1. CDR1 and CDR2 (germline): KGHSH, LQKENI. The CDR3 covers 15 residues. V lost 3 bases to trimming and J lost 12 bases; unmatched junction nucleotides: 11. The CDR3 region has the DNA TGTGCCAGCTCACCTCGCGACAGGGCCCGGGAACCCCTCCACTTT. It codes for CASSPRDRAREPLHF. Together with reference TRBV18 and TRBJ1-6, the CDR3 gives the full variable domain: NAGVMQNPRHLVRRRGQEARLRCSPMKGHSHVYWYRQLPEEGLKFMVYLQKENIIDESGMPKERFSAEFPKEGPSILRIQQVVRGDSAAYFCASSPRDRAREPLHFGNGTRLTVT.

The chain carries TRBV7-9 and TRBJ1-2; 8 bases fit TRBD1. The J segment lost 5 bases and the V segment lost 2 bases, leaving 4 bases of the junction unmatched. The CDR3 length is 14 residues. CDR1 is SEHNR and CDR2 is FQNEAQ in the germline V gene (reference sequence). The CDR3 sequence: CASSLPDREYGYTF. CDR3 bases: TGTGCCAGCAGCTTACCGGACAGGGAGTATGGCTACACCTTC.

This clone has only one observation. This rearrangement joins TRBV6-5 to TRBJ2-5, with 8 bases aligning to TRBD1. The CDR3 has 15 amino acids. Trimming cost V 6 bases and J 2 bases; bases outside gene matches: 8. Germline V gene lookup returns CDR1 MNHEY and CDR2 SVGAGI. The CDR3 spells CASRRGQARQETQYF. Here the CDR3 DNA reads TGTGCCAGCAGGCGGGGACAGGCGAGACAAGAGACCCAGTACTTC.

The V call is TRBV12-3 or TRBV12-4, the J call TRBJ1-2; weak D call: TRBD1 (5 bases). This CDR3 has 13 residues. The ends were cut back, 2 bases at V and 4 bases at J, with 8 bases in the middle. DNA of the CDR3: TGTGCCAGCAGTTTACAGGGCCCCTATGGCTACACCTTC. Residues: CASSLQGPYGYTF.

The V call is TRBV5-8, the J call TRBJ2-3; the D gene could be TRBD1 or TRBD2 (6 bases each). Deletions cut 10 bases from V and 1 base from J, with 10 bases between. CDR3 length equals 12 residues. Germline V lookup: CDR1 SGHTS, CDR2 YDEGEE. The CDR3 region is CAGGLGTDTQYF. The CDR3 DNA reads TGTGCCGGGGGGCTTGGCACAGATACGCAGTATTTT.

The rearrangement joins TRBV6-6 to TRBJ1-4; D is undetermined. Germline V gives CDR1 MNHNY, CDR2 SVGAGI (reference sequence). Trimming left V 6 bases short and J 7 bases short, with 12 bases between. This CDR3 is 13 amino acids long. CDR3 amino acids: CASSPTGFEKLFF. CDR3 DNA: TGTGCCAGCAGCCCCACGGGGTTTGAAAAACTGTTTTTT.

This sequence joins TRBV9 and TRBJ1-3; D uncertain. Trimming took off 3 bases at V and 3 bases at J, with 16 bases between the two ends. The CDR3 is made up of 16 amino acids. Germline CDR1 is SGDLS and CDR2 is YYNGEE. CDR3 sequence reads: CASSGRAGPNGNTIYF. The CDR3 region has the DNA TGTGCCAGCAGCGGACGAGCCGGGCCAAATGGAAACACCATATATTTT.

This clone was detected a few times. This chain's CDR3 is CASSQRERAFF. The CDR3 bases are TGTGCCAGCTCACAACGAGAGCGAGCTTTCTTT. V and J are TRBV18 and TRBJ1-1; no clear D. Germline CDR1 and CDR2: KGHSH and LQKENI. This CDR3 has 11 residues. Deletions cut 4 bases from V and 10 bases from J, with 10 bases between.

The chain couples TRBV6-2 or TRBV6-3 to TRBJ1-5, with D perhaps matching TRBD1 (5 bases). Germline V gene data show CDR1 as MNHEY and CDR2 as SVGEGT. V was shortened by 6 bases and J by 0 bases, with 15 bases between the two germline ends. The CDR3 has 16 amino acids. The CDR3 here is CASSVWGDHSNQPQHF. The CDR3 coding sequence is TGTGCCAGCAGCGTCTGGGGGGATCATAGCAATCAGCCCCAGCATTTT.

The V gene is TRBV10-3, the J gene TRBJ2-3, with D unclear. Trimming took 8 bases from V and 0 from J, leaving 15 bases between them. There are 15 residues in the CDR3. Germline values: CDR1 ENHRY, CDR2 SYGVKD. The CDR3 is CAIGRQQTSTDTQYF. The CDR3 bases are TGTGCCATCGGGCGGCAGCAGACTAGCACAGATACGCAGTATTTT.

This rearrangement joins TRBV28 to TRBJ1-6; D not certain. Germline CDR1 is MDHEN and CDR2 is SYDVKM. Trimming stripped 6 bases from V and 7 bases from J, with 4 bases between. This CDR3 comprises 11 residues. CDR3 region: CASSRNSPLHF. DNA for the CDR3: TGTGCCAGCAGCCGAAATTCACCCCTCCACTTT.

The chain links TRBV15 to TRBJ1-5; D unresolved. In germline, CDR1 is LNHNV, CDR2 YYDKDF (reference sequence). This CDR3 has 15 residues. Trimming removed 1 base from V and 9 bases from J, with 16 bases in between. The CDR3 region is CATSRVGSRAGPQHF. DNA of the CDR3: TGTGCCACCAGCAGAGTGGGGTCCCGGGCGGGGCCCCAGCATTTT.

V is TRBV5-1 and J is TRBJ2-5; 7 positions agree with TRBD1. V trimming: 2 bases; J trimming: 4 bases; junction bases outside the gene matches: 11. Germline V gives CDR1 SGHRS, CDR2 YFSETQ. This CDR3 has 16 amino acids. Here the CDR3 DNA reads TGCGCCAGCAGCTTCGCCGCTGACAGGGCTGGAGAGACCCAGTACTTC. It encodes CASSFAADRAGETQYF.

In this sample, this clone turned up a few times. The CDR3 sequence: CASSEWAGALYEQYF. DNA for the CDR3: TGTGCCAGCAGTGAATGGGCAGGGGCCCTCTACGAGCAGTACTTC. The J gene is TRBJ2-7, the V gene TRBV6-1; possibly TRBD1 for D (6 bases). Germline-derived CDR1 and CDR2 are MNHNS and SASEGT. The length of the CDR3 is 15 residues. Trimming took off 2 bases at V and 3 bases at J, with 14 bases between the two ends.

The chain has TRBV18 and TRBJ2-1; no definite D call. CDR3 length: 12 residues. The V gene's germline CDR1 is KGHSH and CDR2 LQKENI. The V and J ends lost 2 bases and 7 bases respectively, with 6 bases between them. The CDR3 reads CASSPTNNEQFF. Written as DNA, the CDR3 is TGTGCCAGCTCACCAACTAATAATGAGCAGTTCTTC.

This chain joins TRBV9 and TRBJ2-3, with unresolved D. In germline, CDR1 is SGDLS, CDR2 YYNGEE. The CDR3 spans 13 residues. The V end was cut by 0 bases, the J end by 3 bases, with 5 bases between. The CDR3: CASSVGQTDTQYF. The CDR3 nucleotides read TGTGCCAGCAGCGTAGGGCAGACAGATACGCAGTATTTT.

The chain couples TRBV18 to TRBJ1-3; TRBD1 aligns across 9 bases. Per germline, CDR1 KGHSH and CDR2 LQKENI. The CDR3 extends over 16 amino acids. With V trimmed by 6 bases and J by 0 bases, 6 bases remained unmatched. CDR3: CASSPGQGDSGNTIYF. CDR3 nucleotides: TGTGCCAGCTCGCCGGGACAGGGTGACTCTGGAAACACCATATATTTT.

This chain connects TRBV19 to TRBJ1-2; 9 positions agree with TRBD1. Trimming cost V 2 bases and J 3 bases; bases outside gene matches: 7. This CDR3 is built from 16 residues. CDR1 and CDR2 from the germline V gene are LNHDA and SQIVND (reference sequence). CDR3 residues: CASSIKATGGYYGYTF. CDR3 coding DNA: TGTGCCAGTAGTATAAAGGCGACAGGGGGTTACTATGGCTACACCTTC.